This T cell receptor beta chain was recovered during a study of T-cell reconstitution after alpha-beta-depleted transplantation in children. Broader study findings: Several hundred rapidly expanded clones from non-depleted graft cells reportedly supplied alpha-beta T cells about two months post-transplant. Fresh T-cell production supplied most of the T-cell counts and diversity seen one year after transplant. After transplant, high TCRbeta diversity at day 60 in some patients arose from surviving recipient T cells and thymic progenitors.

Trimming stripped 1 base from V and 1 base from J, with 7 bases between. The CDR3 is 14 residues long. Germline loops: CDR1 LGHNA, CDR2 YNFKEQ. Unique molecular identifiers were built into the TCRbeta library. TCRdb called the PCR reads again in MiXCR, with one record for every CDR3 protein. The profile covers 45,000 to 70,000 distinct CDR3 sequences, with 44% appearing a single time and roughly 98% taken by the ten largest. Worth noting for this clonotype: Antigen specificity is unknown.

This chain joins TRBV4-2 and TRBJ1-2; D is perhaps TRBD1 (5 bases). The TCR sequence derives from a male patient aged 10-17 years who had a stem cell transplant for acute lymphoblastic leukemia, so the T cells may come from the graft donor. The source was PBMCs, mostly from graft donor cells, collected 360 days after TCRalphabeta/CD19-depleted stem cell transplant. The CDR3 sequence is CASSQAGLNYGYTF. Written as DNA, the CDR3 is TGTGCCAGCAGCCAAGCGGGACTTAACTATGGCTACACCTTC.